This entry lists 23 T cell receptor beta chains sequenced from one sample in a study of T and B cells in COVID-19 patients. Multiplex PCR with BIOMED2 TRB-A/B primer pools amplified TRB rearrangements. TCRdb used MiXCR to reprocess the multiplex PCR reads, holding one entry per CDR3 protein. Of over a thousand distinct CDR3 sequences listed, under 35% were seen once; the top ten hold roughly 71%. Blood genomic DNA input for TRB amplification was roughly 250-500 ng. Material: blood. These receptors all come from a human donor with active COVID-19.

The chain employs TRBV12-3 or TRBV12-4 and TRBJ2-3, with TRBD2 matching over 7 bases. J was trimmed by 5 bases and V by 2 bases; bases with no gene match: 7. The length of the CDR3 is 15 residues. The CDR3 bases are TGTGCCAGCAGTTTAAGGGGAGGGCTCGGAGATACGCAGTATTTT. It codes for CASSLRGGLGDTQYF.

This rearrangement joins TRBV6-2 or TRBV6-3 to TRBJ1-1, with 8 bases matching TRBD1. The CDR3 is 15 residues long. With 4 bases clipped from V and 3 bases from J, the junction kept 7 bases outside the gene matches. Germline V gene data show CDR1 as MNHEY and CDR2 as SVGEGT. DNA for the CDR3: TGTGCCAGCAGTTCTTCCCGGACAGGGTACACTGAAGCTTTCTTT. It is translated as CASSSSRTGYTEAFF.

The CDR3 reads CSARDLNLAPETQYF. CDR3 sequence (DNA): TGCAGTGCTAGAGATCTTAACCTGGCCCCAGAGACCCAGTACTTC. This chain uses TRBV20-1 with TRBJ2-5, with no clear D. CDR1 and CDR2 (germline): DFQATT, SNEGSKA (reference sequence). This CDR3 region has 15 residues. V lost 0 bases and J lost 4, with 15 bases in between.

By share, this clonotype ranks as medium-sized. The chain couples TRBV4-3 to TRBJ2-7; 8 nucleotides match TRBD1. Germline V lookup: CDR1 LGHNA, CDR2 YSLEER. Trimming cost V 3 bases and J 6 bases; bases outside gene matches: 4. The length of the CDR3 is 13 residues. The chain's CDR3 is CASSQRTGREQYF. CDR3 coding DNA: TGCGCCAGCAGCCAGAGGACAGGGCGCGAGCAGTACTTC.

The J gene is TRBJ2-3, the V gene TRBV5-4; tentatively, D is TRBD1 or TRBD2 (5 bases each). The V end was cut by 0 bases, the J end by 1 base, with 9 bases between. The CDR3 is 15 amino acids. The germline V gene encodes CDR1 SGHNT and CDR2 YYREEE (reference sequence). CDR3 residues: CASSLEQGGTDTQYF. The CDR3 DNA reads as TGTGCCAGCAGCTTGGAGCAGGGAGGCACAGATACGCAGTATTTT.

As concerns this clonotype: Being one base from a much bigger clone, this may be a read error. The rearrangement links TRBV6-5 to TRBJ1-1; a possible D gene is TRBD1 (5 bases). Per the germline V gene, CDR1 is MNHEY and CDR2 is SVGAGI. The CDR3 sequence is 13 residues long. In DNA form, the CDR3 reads TGTGCCAGCAGTGCACAGGAGAACGCTGAAGCTTTCTTT. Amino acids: CASSAQENAEAFF.

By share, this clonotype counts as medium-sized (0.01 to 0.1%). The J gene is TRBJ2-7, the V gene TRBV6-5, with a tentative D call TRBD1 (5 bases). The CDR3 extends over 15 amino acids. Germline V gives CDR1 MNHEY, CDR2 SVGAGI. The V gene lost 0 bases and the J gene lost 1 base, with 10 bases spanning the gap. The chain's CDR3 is CASSYSPGKSYEQYF. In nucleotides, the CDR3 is TGTGCCAGCAGTTACTCACCAGGGAAATCCTACGAGCAGTACTTC.

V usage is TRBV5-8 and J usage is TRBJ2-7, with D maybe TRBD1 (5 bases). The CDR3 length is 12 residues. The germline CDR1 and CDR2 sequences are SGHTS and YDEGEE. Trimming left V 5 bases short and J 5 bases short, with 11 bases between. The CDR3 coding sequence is TGTGCCAGCAGTGCTCAGGGTGACGAGCAGTACTTC. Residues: CASSAQGDEQYF.

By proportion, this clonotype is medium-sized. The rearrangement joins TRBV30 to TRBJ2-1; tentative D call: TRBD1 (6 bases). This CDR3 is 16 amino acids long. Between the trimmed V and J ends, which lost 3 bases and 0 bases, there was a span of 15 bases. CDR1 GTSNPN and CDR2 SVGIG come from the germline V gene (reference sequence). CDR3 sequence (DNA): TGTGCCTGGAGGGGACATCCCTTAGGCTCCTACAATGAGCAGTTCTTC. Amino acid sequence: CAWRGHPLGSYNEQFF.

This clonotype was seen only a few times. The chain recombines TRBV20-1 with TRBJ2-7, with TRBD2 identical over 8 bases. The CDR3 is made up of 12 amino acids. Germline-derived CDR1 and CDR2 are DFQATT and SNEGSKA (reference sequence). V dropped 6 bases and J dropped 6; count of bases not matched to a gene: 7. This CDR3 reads CSAPGLGIEQYF. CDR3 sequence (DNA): TGCAGTGCGCCGGGACTAGGGATCGAGCAGTACTTC.

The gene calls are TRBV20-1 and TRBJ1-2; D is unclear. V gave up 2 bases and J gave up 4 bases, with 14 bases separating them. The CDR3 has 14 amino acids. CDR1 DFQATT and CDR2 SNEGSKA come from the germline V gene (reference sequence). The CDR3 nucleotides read TGCAGTGCTAGAATCTCGGCCCAGATCTATGGCTACACCTTC. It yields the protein CSARISAQIYGYTF.

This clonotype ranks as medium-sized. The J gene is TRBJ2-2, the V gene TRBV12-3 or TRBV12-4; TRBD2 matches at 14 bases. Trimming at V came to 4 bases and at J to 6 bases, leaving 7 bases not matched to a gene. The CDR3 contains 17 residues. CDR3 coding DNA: TGTGCCAGCAGTTCCAGACTAGCGGGAGGGCCAGCCGGGGAGCTGTTTTTT. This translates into CASSSRLAGGPAGELFF.

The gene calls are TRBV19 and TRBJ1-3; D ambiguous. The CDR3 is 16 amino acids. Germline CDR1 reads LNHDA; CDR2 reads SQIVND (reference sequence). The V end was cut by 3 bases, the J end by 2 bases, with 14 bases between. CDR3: CASSIFSGGTGNTIYF. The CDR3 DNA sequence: TGTGCCAGTAGTATTTTCTCAGGTGGGACTGGAAACACCATATATTTT.

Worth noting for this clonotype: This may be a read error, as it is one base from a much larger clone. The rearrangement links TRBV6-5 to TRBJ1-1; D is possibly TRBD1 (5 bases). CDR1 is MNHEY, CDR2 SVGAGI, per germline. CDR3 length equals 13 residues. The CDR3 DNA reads TGTGCCAGCAGTGCACAGGAGAACACTAAAGCTTTCTTT. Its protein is CASSAQENTKAFF.

The CDR3 sequence is CASSLGLAGTGELFF. CDR3 DNA: TGTGCCAGCAGCTTGGGACTAGCGGGAACCGGGGAGCTGTTTTTT. The chain combines TRBV7-9 with TRBJ2-2, with 13 bases that match TRBD2. V was clipped by 3 bases and J by 5 bases; unmatched bases: 0. Germline CDR1 and CDR2: SEHNR and FQNEAQ (reference sequence). This CDR3 has 15 residues.

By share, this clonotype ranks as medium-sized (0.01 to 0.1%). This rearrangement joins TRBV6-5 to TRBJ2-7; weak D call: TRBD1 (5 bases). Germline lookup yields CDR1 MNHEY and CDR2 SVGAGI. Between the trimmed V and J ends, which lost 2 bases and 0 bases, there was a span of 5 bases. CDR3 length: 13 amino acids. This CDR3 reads CASSYGHSYEQYF. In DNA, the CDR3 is TGTGCCAGCAGTTACGGACACTCCTACGAGCAGTACTTC.

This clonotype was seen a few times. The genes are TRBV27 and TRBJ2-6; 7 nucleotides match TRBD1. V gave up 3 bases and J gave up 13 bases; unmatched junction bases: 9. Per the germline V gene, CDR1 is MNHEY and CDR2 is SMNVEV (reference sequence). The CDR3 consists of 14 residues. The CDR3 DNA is TGTGCCAGCAGTTTGGCAGGGGGTGAATATGTCCTGACTTTC. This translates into CASSLAGGEYVLTF.

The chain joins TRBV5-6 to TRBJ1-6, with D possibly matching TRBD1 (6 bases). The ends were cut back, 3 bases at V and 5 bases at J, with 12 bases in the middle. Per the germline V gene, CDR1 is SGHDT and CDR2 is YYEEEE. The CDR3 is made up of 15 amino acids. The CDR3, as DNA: TGTGCCAGCAGCTCCAGCAGGACAGATAATTCACCCCTCCACTTT. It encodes CASSSSRTDNSPLHF.

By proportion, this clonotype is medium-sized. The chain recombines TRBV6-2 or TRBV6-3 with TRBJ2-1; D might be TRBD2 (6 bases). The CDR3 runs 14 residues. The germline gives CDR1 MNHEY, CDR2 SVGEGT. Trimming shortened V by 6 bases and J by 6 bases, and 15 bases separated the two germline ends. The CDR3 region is CASSRGLRANEQFF. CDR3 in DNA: TGTGCCAGCAGCCGGGGGTTGAGGGCCAATGAGCAGTTCTTC.

Written as DNA, the CDR3 is TGCGCCAGCAGCCAAGGGGGGGTTGGTGAAAAACTGTTTTTT. Its translation is CASSQGGVGEKLFF. The rearrangement links TRBV4-3 to TRBJ1-4; a weak D match, TRBD1 (5 bases). CDR3 size: 14 residues. Trimming pared 1 base from V and 7 bases from J, leaving 10 bases between. Germline lookup yields CDR1 LGHNA and CDR2 YSLEER.

The CDR3 DNA is TGTGCCAGCAGCTTAGGGGAAGGGAATTCACCCCTCCACTTT. This translates into CASSLGEGNSPLHF. The chain recombines TRBV6-5 with TRBJ1-6; D perhaps matches TRBD1 (5 bases). Germline loops: CDR1 MNHEY, CDR2 SVGAGI. This CDR3 has 14 amino acids. Trimming took off 6 bases at V and 7 bases at J, with 13 bases between the two ends.

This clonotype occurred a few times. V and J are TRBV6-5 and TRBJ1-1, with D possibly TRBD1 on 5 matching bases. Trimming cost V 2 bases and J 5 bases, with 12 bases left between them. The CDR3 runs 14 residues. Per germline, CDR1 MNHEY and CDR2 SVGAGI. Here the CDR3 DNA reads TGTGCCAGCAGTTACGGGGGAAGGGAGACTGAAGCTTTCTTT. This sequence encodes CASSYGGRETEAFF.

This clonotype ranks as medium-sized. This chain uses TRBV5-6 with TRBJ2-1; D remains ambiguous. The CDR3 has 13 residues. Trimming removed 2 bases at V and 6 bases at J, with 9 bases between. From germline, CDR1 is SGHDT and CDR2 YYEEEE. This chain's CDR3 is CASSLRNSNEQFF. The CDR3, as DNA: TGTGCCAGCAGCTTAAGGAATTCCAATGAGCAGTTCTTC.